This TCR beta chain comes out of a study of cytomegalovirus exposure and HLA in healthy donors. The PCR used 60 Vbeta and 13 Jbeta primers. TCRdb keeps only in-frame clones here, not all; method: immunoSEQ multiplex PCR. The table includes some 90,000 clones, 82% detected once. Notes on the study in general: Sequencing depth across donors, presence/absence analyses assumed, was roughly uniform.

A word on this clone: Antigen specificity is unknown.

This CDR3 is 14 amino acids long. The V gene end was trimmed by 2 bases and the J gene end by 2 bases; junction bases not matched to a gene: 4. Germline values: CDR1 SGHDT, CDR2 YYEEEE. The V call is TRBV5-6, the J call TRBJ2-7, with 7 bases identical to TRBD1. The TCR was taken from a man aged 50-59 years in good health and CMV-seronegative. Sequencing input: PBMCs. The CDR3 sequence: CASSFYDRAYEQYF. CDR3 in DNA: TGTGCCAGCAGCTTTTACGACAGGGCCTACGAGCAGTACTTC. Using reference TRBV5-6 and TRBJ2-7 for the parts outside the CDR3, the full variable domain is DAGVTQSPTHLIKTRGQQVTLRCSPKSGHDTVSWYQQALGQGPQFIFQYYEEEERQRGNFPDRFSGHQFPNYSSELNVNALLLGDSALYLCASSFYDRAYEQYFGPGTRLTVT.